This T cell receptor beta chain stems from a study of regulatory T cells in long-lasting Graves disease. Both iRepertoire HTBI primers and Arm-PCR of CDR3 regions were used to build the TCR beta libraries. Via MiXCR, TCRdb re-called the multiplex PCR reads, giving one row per CDR3 protein. The data contain roughly 410,000 distinct CDR3 sequences, roughly 15% of them seen just once; the ten biggest clones take up approximately 7.8%. The CDR3 totals 15 residues. J gave up 3 bases and V 4 bases, and 9 bases lay outside the gene matches. The germline gives CDR1 MDHEN, CDR2 SYDVKM. Time point denoted: newly diagnosed GD, antithyroid drugs for less than 3 months. The TCR library was prepared using RNA isolated from PBMCs. This clonotype was seen ten or more times. These records were also assigned to another study, of T cells in Graves' hyperthyroidism and ophthalmopathy.

The source of this sequence is a woman aged 40 to 50 with Graves disease. The V call is TRBV28, the J call TRBJ2-7; 7 bases match TRBD1. Sequenced material: peripheral blood mononuclear cells (PBMCs), taken at new diagnosis, from a patient treated with antithyroid drugs. CDR3 bases: TGTGCCAGCAGTTGGGCAAGTCAGGGGGTCTACGAGCAGTACTTC. Amino acids: CASSWASQGVYEQYF. The full variable domain, in which reference TRBV28 and TRBJ2-7 provide the parts outside the CDR3, is DVKVTQSSRYLVKRTGEKVFLECVQDMDHENMFWYRQDPGLGLRLIYFSYDVKMKEKGDIPEGYSVSREKKERFSLILESASTNQTSMYLCASSWASQGVYEQYFGPGTRLTVT.